The clone carrying this T cell receptor (beta chain) was counted once. Its antigen is as yet unknown. Only in-frame clones appear in the TCRdb table, and some are missing; sequencing was by immunoSEQ multiplex PCR. The table includes approximately 110,000 clones, 85% to 90% detected once. The data were taken from a study of T cell responses to AZD1222 COVID-19 vaccine. Points from the study as a whole: In a largely white British group with more females than males, clonal diversity was possibly underestimated. A reported finding is that nearly half of spike-specific TCRs target unmutated variant regions. CD4 TCRs linked to vaccination spanned spike, dominating at 160-218 and 743-854. Seropositive status at baseline applied to only a handful of AZD1222 recipients.

Sequences were derived from peripheral blood, sampled on day 0 of AZD1222 vaccination. The source is an adult in good health.

CDR3 region: CASSEAAGAGELFF. The CDR3 bases are TGTGCCAGCAGTGAAGCTGCAGGGGCCGGGGAGCTGTTTTTT. The chain uses TRBV2 and TRBJ2-2; possibly TRBD1 for D (6 bases). CDR3 length: 14 amino acids. V was trimmed by 0 bases and J by 6 bases, leaving 8 bases between them. Germline-derived CDR1 and CDR2 are SNHLY and FYNNEI. Looking up the rest from reference TRBV2 and TRBJ2-2 gives the full variable domain: EPEVTQTPSHQVTQMGQEVILRCVPISNHLYFYWYRQILGQKVEFLVSFYNNEISEKSEIFDDQFSVERPDGSNFTLKIRSTKLEDSAMYFCASSEAAGAGELFFGEGSRLTVL.